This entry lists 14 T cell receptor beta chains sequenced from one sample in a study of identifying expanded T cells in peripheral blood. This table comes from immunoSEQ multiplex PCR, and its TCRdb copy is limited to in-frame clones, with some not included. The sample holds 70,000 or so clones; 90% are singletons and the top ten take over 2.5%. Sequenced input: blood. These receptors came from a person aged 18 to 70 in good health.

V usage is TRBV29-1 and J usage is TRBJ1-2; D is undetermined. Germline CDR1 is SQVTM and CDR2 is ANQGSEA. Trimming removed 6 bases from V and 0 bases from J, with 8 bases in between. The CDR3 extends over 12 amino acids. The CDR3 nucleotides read TGCAGCGTCGGAGCGACTAACTATGGCTACACCTTC. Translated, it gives CSVGATNYGYTF. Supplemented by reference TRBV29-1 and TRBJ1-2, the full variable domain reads SAVISQKPSRDICQRGTSLTIQCQVDSQVTMMFWYRQQPGQSLTLIATANQGSEATYESGFVIDKFPISRPNLTFSTLTVSNMSPEDSSIYLCSVGATNYGYTFGSGTRLTVV.

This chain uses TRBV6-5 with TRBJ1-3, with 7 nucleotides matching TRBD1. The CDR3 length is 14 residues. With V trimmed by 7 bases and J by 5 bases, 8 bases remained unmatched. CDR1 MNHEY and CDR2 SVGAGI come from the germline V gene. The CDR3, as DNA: TGTGCCAGCAACCCCGGACAGGACCGAAACACCATATATTTT. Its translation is CASNPGQDRNTIYF.

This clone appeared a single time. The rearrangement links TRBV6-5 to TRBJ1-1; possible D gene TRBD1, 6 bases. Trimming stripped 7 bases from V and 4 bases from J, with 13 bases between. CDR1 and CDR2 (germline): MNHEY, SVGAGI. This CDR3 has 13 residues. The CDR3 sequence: CASIAGAGTEAFF. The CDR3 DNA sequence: TGTGCCAGCATCGCGGGGGCGGGCACTGAAGCTTTCTTT.

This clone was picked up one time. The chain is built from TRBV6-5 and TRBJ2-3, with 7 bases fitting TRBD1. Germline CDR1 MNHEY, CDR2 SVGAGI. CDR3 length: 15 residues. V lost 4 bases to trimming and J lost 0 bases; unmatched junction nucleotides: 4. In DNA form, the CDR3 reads TGTGCCAGCAGTTCCGGGACAGCTAGCACAGATACGCAGTATTTT. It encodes CASSSGTASTDTQYF.

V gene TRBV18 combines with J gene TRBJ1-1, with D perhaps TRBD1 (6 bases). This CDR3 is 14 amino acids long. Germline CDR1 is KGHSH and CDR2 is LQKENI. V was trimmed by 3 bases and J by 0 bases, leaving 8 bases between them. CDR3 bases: TGTGCCAGCTCACCTGACAGGATGAACACTGAAGCTTTCTTT. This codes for CASSPDRMNTEAFF.

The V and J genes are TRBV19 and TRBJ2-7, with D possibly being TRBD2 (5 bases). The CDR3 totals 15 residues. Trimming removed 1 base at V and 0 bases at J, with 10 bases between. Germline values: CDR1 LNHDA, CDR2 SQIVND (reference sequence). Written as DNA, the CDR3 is TGTGCCAGTAGTATAGGACGGGGAAGCTCCTACGAGCAGTACTTC. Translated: CASSIGRGSSYEQYF. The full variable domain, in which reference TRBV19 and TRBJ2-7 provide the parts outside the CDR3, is DGGITQSPKYLFRKEGQNVTLSCEQNLNHDAMYWYRQDPGQGLRLIYYSQIVNDFQKGDIAEGYSVSREKKESFPLTVTSAQKNPTAFYLCASSIGRGSSYEQYFGPGTRLTVT.

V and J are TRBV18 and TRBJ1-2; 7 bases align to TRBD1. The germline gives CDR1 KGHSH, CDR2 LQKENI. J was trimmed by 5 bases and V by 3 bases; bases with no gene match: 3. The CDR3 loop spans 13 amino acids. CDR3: CASSPGTEYGYTF. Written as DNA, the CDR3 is TGTGCCAGCTCACCCGGGACAGAATATGGCTACACCTTC.

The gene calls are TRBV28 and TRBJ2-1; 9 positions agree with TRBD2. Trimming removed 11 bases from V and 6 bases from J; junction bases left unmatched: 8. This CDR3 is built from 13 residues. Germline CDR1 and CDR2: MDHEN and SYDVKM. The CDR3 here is CACRLAGLNEQFF. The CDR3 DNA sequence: TGTGCCTGCCGGCTAGCGGGACTCAATGAGCAGTTCTTC.

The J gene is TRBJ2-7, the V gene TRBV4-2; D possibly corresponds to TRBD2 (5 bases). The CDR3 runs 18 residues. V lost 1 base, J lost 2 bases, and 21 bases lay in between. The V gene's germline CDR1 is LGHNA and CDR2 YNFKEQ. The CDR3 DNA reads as TGTGCCAGCAGCCAAGGAGGGCCTGGAGCATCCTTTCCCTACGAGCAGTACTTC. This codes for CASSQGGPGASFPYEQYF.

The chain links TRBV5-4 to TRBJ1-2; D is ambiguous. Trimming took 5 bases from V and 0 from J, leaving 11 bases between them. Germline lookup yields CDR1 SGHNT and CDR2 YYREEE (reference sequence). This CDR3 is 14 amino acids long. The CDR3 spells CASSSAGSNYGYTF. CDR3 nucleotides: TGTGCCAGCAGTTCGGCCGGCTCTAACTATGGCTACACCTTC.

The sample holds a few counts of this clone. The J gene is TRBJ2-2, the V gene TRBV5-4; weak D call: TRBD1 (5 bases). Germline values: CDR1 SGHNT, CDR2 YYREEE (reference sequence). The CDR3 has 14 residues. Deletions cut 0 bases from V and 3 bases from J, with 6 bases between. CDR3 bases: TGTGCCAGCAGCTTGGGACAGTACACCGGGGAGCTGTTTTTT. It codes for CASSLGQYTGELFF.

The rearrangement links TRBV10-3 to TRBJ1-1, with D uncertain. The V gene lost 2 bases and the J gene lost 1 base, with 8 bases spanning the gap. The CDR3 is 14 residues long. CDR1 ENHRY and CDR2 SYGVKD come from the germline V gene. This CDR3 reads CAISEIGENTEAFF. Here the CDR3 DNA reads TGTGCCATCAGTGAGATCGGGGAGAACACTGAAGCTTTCTTT.

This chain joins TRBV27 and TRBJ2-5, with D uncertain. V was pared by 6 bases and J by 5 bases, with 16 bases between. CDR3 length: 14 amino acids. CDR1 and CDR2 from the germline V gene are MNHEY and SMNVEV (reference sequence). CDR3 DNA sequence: TGTGCCAGCAGCCCCTATCAGAGCTTGGAGACCCAGTACTTC. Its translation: CASSPYQSLETQYF.

CDR3 in amino acids: CASSPGPDYGTQYF. Here the CDR3 DNA reads TGTGCCAGCAGCCCAGGGCCAGACTACGGGACCCAGTACTTC. The chain recombines TRBV7-6 with TRBJ2-5; D possibly uses TRBD1 or TRBD2 (5 bases each). With 5 bases removed from V and 7 bases from J, the gap between germline ends came to 17 bases. This CDR3 contains 14 residues. Germline V gives CDR1 SGHVS, CDR2 FNYEAQ.